This T cell receptor (beta chain) was recorded in a study of T cells after yellow fever vaccination. Turning to the study itself: Low-cell-number fractions underwent preparation using SMART-Seq v4 Ultra Low Input. Study results and caveats: Reappearance after the booster was observed for most primary-vaccination clones (more than 95% CD4, more than 70% CD8). By day 5 rather than day 15, the secondary response had peaked, though it was weaker.

There are a few counts of this clonotype. Its antigen is not known. This CDR3 is built from 17 residues. The V end was cut by 1 base, the J end by 2 bases, with 15 bases between. Germline assignment: CDR1 LNHDA and CDR2 SQIVND (reference sequence). UMIs and a universal primer site were added when TCR cDNA was made by 5'RACE template switching. TCRdb reprocessed the 5' RACE reads via MiXCR and lists one record per CDR3 protein. The table lists around 350,000 distinct CDR3 sequences, 6.2% of them singletons. The sequence was obtained from a man aged 25-40 years who received the YFV17D yellow fever vaccine. Sequenced here: PBMCs, sampled 5 days after the yellow fever booster vaccination. V and J are TRBV19 and TRBJ1-5, with unresolved D. The CDR3 loop is CASSIVKGTVGNQPQHF. Here the CDR3 DNA reads TGTGCCAGTAGTATAGTAAAGGGTACGGTTGGCAATCAGCCCCAGCATTTT.